This T cell receptor beta chain was recovered during a study of blood T cells in healthy people across ages. Study-wide context: T cells yielded about one barcoded beta molecule per two cells through template switching. General study results and limits: Diversity of TCR beta correlated strongly with naive T cell percentage. Estimated diversity, derived from one million T cells, was regarded as an underestimate. Nothing was known about donor CMV status, and this possibly confounded expanded clonotype changes.

Points on this clonotype: Its antigen is still unknown.

The CDR3 has 15 residues. Trimming stripped 4 bases from V and 5 bases from J, with 15 bases between. Germline values: CDR1 MGHRA, CDR2 YSYEKL. Primers used in a second PCR of roughly 6 to 11 cycles were a sample-barcoded 5' primer and a J-beta primer mix. TCRdb re-derived calls from the 5' RACE reads in MiXCR, one entry per CDR3 protein. The sample has roughly 930,000 distinct CDR3 sequences, around 48% seen once. This receptor was taken from a man aged 25 to 40 in good health. The material sequenced was blood. The chain recombines TRBV4-1 with TRBJ1-5; a possible D gene is TRBD1 (6 bases). This chain's CDR3 is CASSPIGAGDQPQHF. Here the CDR3 DNA reads TGCGCCAGCAGCCCAATCGGGGCAGGGGATCAGCCCCAGCATTTT.